The subject of this entry is one T cell receptor (beta chain). Its target is not known. Post-ART PBMC samples numbered at least two per donor, and pre-ART ones at least one. V was shortened by 1 base and J by 2 bases, with 12 bases between the two germline ends. This CDR3 is 15 amino acids long. CDR1 is LGHNA, CDR2 YSLEER, per germline. The data originate from a study of long-term antiretroviral therapy in people with HIV. About the research overall: The earliest samples predate the 2015 immediate-ART recommendation by about a decade. Study-wide points: Spans of CDR3 length were tighter for HIV repertoires than for controls.

At survey level, the immunoSEQ assay was run in its v3.0 version. A target of roughly 40,000-55,000 T-cell genomes per sample was set for sequencing. Using immunoSEQ multiplex PCR, the repertoire was profiled, and TCRdb retains in-frame clones only, with some absent. This table has some 28,000 clones, roughly 78% appearing once. The material was unsorted PBMCs, obtained 0.3 years after starting antiretroviral therapy. V is TRBV4-3 and J is TRBJ2-7, with D uncertain. This TCR came from a man in his forties with HIV. Here the CDR3 DNA reads TGCGCCAGCAGCCAAGGCGTAGGGCAGGCCTACGAGCAGTACTTC. Translating it yields CASSQGVGQAYEQYF.